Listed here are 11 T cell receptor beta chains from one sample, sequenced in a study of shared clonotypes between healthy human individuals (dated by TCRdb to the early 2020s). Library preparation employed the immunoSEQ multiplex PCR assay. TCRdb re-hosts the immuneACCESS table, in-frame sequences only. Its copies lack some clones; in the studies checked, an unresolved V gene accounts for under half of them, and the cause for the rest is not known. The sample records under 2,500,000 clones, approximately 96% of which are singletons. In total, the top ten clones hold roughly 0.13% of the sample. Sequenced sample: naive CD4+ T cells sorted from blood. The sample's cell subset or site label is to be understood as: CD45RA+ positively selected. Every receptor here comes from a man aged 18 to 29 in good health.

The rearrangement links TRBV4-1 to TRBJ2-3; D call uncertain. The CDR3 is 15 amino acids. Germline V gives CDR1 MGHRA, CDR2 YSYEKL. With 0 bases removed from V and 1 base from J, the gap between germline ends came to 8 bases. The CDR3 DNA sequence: TGCGCCAGCAGCCAAGAAGGGTTTCGCACAGATACGCAGTATTTT. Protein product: CASSQEGFRTDTQYF.

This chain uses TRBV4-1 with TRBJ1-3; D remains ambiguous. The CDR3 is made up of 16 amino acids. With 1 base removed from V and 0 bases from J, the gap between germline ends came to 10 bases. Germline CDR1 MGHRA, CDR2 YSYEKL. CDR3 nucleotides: TGCGCCAGCAGCCAAGTGGTCCTAAGCTCTGGAAACACCATATATTTT. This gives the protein CASSQVVLSSGNTIYF.

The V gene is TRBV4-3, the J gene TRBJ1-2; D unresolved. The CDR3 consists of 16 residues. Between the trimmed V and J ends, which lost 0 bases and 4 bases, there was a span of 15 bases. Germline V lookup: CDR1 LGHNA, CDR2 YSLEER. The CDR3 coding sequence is TGCGCCAGCAGCCAAGATAGGGAGTGGGCGTTCTATGGCTACACCTTC. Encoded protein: CASSQDREWAFYGYTF.

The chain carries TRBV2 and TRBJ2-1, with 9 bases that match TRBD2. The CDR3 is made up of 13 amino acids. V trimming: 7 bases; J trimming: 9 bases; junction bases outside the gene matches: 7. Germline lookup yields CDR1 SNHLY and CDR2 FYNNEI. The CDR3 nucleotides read TGTGCCAGCACTCTAGCGGGGATCAGTGAGCAGTTCTTC. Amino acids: CASTLAGISEQFF. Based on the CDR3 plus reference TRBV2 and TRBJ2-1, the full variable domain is EPEVTQTPSHQVTQMGQEVILRCVPISNHLYFYWYRQILGQKVEFLVSFYNNEISEKSEIFDDQFSVERPDGSNFTLKIRSTKLEDSAMYFCASTLAGISEQFFGPGTRLTVL.

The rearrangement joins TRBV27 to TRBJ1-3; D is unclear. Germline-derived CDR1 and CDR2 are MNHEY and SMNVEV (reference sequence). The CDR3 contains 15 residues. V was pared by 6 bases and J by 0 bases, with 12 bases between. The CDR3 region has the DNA TGTGCCAGCAGCCCTCGAGGTCTCTCTGGAAACACCATATATTTT. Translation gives CASSPRGLSGNTIYF.

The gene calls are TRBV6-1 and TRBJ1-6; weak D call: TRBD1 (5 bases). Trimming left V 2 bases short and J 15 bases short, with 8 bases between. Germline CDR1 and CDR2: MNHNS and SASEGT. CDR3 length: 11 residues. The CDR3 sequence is CASSEMTVLHF. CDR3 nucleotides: TGTGCCAGCAGTGAAATGACAGTCCTCCACTTT.

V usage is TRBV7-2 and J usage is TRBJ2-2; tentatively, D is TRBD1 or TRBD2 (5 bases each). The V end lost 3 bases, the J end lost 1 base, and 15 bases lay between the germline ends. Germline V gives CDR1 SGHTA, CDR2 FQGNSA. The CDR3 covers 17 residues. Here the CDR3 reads CASSFPPGTRNTGELFF. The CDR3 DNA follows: TGTGCCAGCAGCTTTCCCCCCGGGACCAGGAACACCGGGGAGCTGTTTTTT.

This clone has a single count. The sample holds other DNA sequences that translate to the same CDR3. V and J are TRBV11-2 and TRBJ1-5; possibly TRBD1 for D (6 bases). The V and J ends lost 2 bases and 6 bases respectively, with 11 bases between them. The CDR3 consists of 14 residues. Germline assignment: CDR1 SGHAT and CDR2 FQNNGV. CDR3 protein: CASSLQGGGQPQHF. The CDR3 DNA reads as TGTGCCAGCAGCTTACAAGGGGGTGGTCAGCCCCAGCATTTT. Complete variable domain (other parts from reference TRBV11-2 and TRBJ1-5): EAGVAQSPRYKIIEKRQSVAFWCNPISGHATLYWYQQILGQGPKLLIQFQNNGVVDDSQLPKDRFSAERLKGVDSTLKIQPAKLEDSAVYLCASSLQGGGQPQHFGDGTRLSIL.

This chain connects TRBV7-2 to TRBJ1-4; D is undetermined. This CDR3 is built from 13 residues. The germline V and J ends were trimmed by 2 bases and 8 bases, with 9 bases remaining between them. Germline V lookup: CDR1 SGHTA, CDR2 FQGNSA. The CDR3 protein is CASSLIYLEKLFF. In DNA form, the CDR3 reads TGTGCCAGCAGCTTAATTTATCTCGAAAAACTGTTTTTT.

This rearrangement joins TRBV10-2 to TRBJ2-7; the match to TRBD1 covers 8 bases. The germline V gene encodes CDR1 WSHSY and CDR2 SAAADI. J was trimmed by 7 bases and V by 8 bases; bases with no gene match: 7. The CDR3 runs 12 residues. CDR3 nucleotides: TGCGCCAGCGCAGGACAGGGTCGAGAGCAGTACTTC. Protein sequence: CASAGQGREQYF.

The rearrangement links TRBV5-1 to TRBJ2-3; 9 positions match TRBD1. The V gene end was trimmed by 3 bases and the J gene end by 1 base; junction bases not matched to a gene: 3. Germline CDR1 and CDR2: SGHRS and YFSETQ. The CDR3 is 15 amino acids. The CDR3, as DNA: TGCGCCAGCAGCTACTGGACAGGGGGCACAGATACGCAGTATTTT. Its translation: CASSYWTGGTDTQYF.